This T cell receptor beta chain emerged from a study of Graves' ophthalmopathy and Graves' hyperthyroidism. Broader study findings: Most thyroid-expanded clonotypes exceeding 0.001 frequency were also found in blood.

The PBMC fraction was derived from about 10 ml of fresh peripheral blood. This clonotype was found many times. The antigen is undetermined. RNA transcripts were the template, and TCR beta CDR3 regions were amplified from them. Following a first-round RT-PCR that used HTBI primers, a second-round multiplex PCR was carried out. Each CDR3 protein gets one entry after TCRdb re-called the multiplex PCR reads with MiXCR. The sample lists fewer than 600,000 distinct CDR3 sequences; approximately 15% were seen once. The source of this sequence is a woman under 40 with Graves' ophthalmopathy. Sequencing was done on a sample of blood.

The CDR3 protein is CASTPLKGRIGTKNIQYF. The CDR3 DNA is TGTGCCAGCACTCCTCTAAAAGGCAGGATTGGAACCAAAAACATTCAGTACTTC. This sequence joins TRBV28 and TRBJ2-4; no clear D gene. The CDR3 is 18 residues long. V lost 7 bases and J 2 bases, leaving 24 bases between the germline ends. The germline CDR1 and CDR2 sequences are MDHEN and SYDVKM.